This T cell receptor (beta chain) appears in the sequencing data of a study of regulatory T cells in long-lasting Graves disease. Study conclusions and caveats: There was favoring of TRBV28, TRBJ1-2 and TRBJ2-5 in persistent disease. Shared public clonotypes totalled over 2,500 in persistent patients, compared with 966 in new patients.

The TCR beta library used iRepertoire HTBI primers with Arm-PCR amplification of CDR3. Per the study methods: Identification of gene segments yielded around 63 TRBV and around 13 TRBJ across samples. TCRdb re-called the multiplex PCR reads through MiXCR, storing one row per CDR3 protein. The V and J calls come from TCRdb's annotation, not from the publication. The table lists 500,000 to 800,000 distinct CDR3 sequences, around 32% of them singletons. The germline CDR1 and CDR2 sequences are MDHEN and SYDVKM. The CDR3 is 16 amino acids. J was trimmed by 8 bases and V by 2 bases; bases with no gene match: 11. Indicated time point: persistent/refractory GD, antithyroid drugs over 5 years with positive TRAb. Following extraction of RNA from PBMCs, that RNA was used to make the TCR library. This clonotype was found a few times. Its antigen is not known.

This sample comprised peripheral blood mononuclear cells (PBMCs), obtained when the disease was refractory, from a patient treated with antithyroid drugs. The rearrangement links TRBV28 to TRBJ1-2, with 10 bases lining up with TRBD1. This TCR derives from a female donor with Graves disease. CDR3: CASSLALLTGGHGYTF. The CDR3 bases are TGTGCCAGCAGTTTAGCTCTCTTGACAGGGGGCCACGGCTACACCTTC.